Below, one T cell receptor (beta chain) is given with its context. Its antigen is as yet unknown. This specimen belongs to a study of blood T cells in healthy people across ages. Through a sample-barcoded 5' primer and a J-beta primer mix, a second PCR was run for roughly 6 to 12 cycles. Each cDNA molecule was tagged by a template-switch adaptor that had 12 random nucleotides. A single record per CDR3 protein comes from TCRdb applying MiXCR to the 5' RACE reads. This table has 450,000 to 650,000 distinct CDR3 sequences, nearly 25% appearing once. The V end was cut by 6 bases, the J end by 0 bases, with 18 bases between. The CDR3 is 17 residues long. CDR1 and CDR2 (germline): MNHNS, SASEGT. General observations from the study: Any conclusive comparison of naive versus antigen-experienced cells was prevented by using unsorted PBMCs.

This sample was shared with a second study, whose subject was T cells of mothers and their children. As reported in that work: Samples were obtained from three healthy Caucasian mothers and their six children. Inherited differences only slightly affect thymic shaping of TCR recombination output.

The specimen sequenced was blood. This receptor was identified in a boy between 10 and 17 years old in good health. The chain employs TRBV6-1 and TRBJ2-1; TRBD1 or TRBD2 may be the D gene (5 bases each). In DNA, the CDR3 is TGTGCCAGCAGCCTCCGCTATGGGGGTAGCTCCTACAATGAGCAGTTCTTC. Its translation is CASSLRYGGSSYNEQFF.